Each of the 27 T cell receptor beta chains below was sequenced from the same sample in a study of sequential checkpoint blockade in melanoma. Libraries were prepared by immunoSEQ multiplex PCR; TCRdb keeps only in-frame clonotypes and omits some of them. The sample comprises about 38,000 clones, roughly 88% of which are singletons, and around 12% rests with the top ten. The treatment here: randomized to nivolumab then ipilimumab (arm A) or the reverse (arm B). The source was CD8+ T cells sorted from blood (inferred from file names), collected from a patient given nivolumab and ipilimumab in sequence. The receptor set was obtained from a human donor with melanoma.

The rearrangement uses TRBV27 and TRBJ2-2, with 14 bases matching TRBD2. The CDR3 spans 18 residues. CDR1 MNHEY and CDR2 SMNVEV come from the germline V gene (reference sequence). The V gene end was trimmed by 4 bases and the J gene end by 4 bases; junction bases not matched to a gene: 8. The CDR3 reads CASSYRGLAGEFTGELFF. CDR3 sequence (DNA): TGTGCCAGCAGTTACCGGGGACTAGCGGGAGAGTTCACCGGGGAGCTGTTTTTT.

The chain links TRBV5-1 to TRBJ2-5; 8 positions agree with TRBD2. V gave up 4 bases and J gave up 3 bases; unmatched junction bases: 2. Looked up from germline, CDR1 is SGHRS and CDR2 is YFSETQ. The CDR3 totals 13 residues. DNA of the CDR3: TGCGCCAGCAGCCGGGGGGGGAAAGAGACCCAGTACTTC. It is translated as CASSRGGKETQYF.

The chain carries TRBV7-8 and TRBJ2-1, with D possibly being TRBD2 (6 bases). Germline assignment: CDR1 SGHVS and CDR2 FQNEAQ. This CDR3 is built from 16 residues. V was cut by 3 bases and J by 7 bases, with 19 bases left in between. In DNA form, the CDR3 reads TGTGCCAGCAGCTTCCTGCGGGAAGGCAGCGGGAATGAGCAGTTCTTC. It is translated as CASSFLREGSGNEQFF.

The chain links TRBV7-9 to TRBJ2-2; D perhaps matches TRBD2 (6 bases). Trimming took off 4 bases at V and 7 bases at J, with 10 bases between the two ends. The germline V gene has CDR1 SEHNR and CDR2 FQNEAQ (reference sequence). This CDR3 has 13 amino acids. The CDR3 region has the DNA TGTGCCAGCAGCTCGGGACTTTACGGGGAGCTGTTTTTT. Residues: CASSSGLYGELFF.

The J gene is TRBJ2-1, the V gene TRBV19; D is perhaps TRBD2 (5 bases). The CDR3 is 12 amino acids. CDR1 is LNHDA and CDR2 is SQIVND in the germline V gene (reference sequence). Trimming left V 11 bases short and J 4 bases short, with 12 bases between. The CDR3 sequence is CASGISYNEQFF. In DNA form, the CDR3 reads TGTGCCTCGGGGATCTCATACAATGAGCAGTTCTTC.

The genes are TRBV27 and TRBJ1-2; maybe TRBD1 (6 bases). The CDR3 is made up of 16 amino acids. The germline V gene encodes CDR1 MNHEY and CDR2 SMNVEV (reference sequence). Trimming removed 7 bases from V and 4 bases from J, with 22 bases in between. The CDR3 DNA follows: TGTGCCAGCACCCAAACAGGGACTATCGACTTCTATGGCTACACCTTC. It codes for CASTQTGTIDFYGYTF.

This chain's CDR3 is CASSPDRSLSYNEQFF. As DNA, the CDR3 is TGTGCCAGTAGCCCGGACAGGAGTTTATCCTACAATGAGCAGTTCTTC. V is TRBV19 and J is TRBJ2-1; 7 bases agree with TRBD1. The CDR3 covers 16 residues. Germline V CDR1 and CDR2: LNHDA, SQIVND (reference sequence). V shed 6 bases and J 1 base; nucleotides not matched to a gene: 9.

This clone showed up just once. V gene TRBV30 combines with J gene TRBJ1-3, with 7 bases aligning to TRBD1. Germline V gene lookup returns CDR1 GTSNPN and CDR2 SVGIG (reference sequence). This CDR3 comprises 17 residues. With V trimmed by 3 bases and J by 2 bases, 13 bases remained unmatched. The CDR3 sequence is CAWSPVTVGQPGNTIYF. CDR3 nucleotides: TGTGCCTGGAGCCCAGTGACAGTGGGACAGCCTGGAAACACCATATATTTT.

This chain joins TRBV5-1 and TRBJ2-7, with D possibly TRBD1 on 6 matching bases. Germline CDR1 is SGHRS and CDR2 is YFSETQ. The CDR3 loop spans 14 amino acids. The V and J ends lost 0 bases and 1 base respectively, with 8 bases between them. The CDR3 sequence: CASSLGDRSYEQYF. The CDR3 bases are TGCGCCAGCAGCTTGGGCGACAGGTCCTACGAGCAGTACTTC.

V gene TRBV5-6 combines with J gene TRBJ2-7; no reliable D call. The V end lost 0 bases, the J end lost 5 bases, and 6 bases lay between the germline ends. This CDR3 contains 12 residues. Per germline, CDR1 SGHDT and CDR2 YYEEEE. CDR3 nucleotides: TGTGCCAGCAGCTTGGAGCCTGACGAGCAGTACTTC. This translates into CASSLEPDEQYF. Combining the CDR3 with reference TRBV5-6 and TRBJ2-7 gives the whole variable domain DAGVTQSPTHLIKTRGQQVTLRCSPKSGHDTVSWYQQALGQGPQFIFQYYEEEERQRGNFPDRFSGHQFPNYSSELNVNALLLGDSALYLCASSLEPDEQYFGPGTRLTVT.

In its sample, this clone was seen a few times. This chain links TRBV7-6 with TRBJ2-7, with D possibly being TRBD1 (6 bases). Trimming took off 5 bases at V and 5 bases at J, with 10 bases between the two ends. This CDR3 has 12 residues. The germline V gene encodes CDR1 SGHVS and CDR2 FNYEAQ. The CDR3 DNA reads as TGTGCCAGCAGCCCGGACAGAAACGAGCAGTACTTC. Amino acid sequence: CASSPDRNEQYF.

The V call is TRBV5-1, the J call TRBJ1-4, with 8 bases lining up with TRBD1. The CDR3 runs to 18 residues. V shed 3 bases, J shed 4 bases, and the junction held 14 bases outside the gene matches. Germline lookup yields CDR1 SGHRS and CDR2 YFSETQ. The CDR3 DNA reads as TGCGCCAGCAGCTCTAGGGGGATGACAGGGGAAGGTAATGAAAAACTGTTTTTT. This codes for CASSSRGMTGEGNEKLFF. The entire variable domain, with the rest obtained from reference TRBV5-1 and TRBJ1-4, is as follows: KAGVTQTPRYLIKTRGQQVTLSCSPISGHRSVSWYQQTPGQGLQFLFEYFSETQRNKGNFPGRFSGRQFSNSRSEMNVSTLELGDSALYLCASSSRGMTGEGNEKLFFGSGTQLSVL.

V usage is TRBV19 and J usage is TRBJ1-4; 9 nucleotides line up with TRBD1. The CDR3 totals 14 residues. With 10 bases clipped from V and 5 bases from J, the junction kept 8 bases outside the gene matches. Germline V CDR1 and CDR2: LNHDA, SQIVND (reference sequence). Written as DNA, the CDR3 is TGTGCCACACTGACCGGGACAGGGAATGAAAAACTGTTTTTT. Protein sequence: CATLTGTGNEKLFF.

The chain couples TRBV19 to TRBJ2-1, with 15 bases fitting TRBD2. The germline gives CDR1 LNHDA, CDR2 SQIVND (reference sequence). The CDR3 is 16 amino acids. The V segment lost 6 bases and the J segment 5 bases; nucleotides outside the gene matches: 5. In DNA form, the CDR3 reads TGTGCCAGTAGGGGACTAGCGGGAGGCCTCGACAATGAGCAGTTCTTC. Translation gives CASRGLAGGLDNEQFF.

CDR3 sequence: CASSGTSGNGYEQYF. CDR3 DNA sequence: TGTGCCAGCAGCGGGACTAGCGGGAACGGCTACGAGCAGTACTTC. The V call is TRBV2, the J call TRBJ2-7; 13 bases match TRBD2. The CDR3 is made up of 15 amino acids. V gave up 6 bases and J gave up 3 bases; unmatched junction bases: 5. CDR1 and CDR2 (germline): SNHLY, FYNNEI.

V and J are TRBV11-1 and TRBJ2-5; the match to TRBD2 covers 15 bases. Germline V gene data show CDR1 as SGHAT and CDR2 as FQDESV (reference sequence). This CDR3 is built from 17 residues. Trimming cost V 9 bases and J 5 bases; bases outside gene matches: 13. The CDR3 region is CARTGTSGRTNGETQYF. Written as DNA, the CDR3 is TGTGCCAGAACAGGGACTAGCGGGAGGACTAACGGGGAGACCCAGTACTTC.

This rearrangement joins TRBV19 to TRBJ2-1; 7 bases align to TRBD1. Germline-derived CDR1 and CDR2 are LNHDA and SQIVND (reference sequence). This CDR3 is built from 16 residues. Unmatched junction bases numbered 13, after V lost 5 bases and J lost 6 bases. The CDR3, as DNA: TGTGCCAGTAGTCCACCACCCCAACAGGGGAGCAATGAGCAGTTCTTC. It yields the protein CASSPPPQQGSNEQFF.

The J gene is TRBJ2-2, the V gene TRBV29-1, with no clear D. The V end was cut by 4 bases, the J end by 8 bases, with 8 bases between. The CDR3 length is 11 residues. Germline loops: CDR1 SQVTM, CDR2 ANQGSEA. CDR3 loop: CSVATRGELFF. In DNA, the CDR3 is TGCAGCGTTGCAACCAGAGGGGAGCTGTTTTTT.

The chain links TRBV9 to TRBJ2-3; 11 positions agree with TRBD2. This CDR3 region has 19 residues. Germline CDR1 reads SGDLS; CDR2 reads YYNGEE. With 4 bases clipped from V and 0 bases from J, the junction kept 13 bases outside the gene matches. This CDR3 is CASSKEGGGLADSTDTQYF. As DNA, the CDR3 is TGTGCCAGCAGCAAAGAGGGGGGGGGACTAGCGGATAGCACAGATACGCAGTATTTT.

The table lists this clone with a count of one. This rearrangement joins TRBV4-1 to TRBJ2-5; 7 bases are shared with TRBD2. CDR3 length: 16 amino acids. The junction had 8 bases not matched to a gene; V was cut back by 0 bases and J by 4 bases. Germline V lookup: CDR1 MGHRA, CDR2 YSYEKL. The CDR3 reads CASSQDPFAGAETQYF. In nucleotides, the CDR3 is TGCGCCAGCAGCCAAGACCCTTTTGCGGGAGCAGAGACCCAGTACTTC.

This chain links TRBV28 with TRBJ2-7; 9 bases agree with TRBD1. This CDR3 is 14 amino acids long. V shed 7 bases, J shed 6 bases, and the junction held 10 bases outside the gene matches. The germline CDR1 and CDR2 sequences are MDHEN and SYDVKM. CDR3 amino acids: CASTTGTGNGEQYF. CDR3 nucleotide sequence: TGTGCCAGCACGACCGGGACAGGGAACGGCGAGCAGTACTTC.

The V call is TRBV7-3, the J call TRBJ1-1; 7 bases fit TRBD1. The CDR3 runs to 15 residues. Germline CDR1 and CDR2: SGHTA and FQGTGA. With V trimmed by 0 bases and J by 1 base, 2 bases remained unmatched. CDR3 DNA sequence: TGTGCCAGCAGCTTAACGGGACAGACGAACACTGAAGCTTTCTTT. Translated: CASSLTGQTNTEAFF.

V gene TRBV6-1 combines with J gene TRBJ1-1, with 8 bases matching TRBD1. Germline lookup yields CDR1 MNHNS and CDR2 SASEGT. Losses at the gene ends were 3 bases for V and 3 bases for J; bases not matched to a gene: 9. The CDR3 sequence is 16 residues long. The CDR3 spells CASSEPGQGWDTEAFF. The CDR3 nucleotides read TGTGCCAGCAGTGAGCCCGGACAGGGCTGGGACACTGAAGCTTTCTTT.

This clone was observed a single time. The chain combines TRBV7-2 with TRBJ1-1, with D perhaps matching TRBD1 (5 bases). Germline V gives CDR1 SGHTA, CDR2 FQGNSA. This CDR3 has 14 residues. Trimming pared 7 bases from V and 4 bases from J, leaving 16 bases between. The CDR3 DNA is TGTGCCAGCAACATGGGGGGACTTGGCACTGAAGCTTTCTTT. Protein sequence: CASNMGGLGTEAFF.

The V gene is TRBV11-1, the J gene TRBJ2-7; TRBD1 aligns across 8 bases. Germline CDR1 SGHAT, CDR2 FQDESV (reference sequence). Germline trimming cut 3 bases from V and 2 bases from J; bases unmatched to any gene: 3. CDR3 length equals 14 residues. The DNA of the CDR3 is TGTGCCAGCAGCTTTGACAGGGGCGCCTACGAGCAGTACGTC. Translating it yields CASSFDRGAYEQYV.

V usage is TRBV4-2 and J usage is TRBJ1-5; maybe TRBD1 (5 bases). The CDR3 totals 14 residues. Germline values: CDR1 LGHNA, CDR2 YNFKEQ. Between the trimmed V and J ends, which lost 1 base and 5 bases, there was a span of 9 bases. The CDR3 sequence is CASSQGWGDQPQHF. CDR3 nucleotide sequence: TGTGCCAGCAGCCAAGGATGGGGGGATCAGCCCCAGCATTTT.

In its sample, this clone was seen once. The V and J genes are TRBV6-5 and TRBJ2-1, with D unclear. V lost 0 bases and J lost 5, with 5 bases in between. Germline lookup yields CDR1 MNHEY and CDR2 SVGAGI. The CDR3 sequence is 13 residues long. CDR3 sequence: CASSYSFNNEQFF. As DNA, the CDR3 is TGTGCCAGCAGTTACTCGTTCAACAATGAGCAGTTCTTC.